A single sample is the source of the 21 T cell receptor beta chains below, sequenced in a study of somatic mutations in cytotoxic T cells in rheumatoid arthritis. Profiled with immunoSEQ multiplex PCR; TCRdb holds only in-frame clones, not every one. This table has more than 35,000 clones, more than 80% appearing once. Sequencing input: CD8+ T cells sorted from blood. The source is a man aged 35-49 years in good health.

V usage is TRBV11-2 and J usage is TRBJ2-1; 9 positions agree with TRBD2. There are 17 residues in the CDR3. V was pared by 5 bases and J by 3 bases, with 11 bases of the junction left unmatched. Germline V gene lookup returns CDR1 SGHAT and CDR2 FQNNGV. The CDR3 loop reads CASSRPGTSHLYNEQFF. CDR3 bases: TGTGCCAGCAGCCGTCCCGGGACTAGCCACCTCTACAATGAGCAGTTCTTC.

The chain joins TRBV28 to TRBJ2-3; unclear D gene. Germline assignment: CDR1 MDHEN and CDR2 SYDVKM. This CDR3 spans 13 amino acids. Trimming left V 6 bases short and J 0 bases short, with 7 bases between. The CDR3 region is CASRPESTDTQYF. The DNA for the CDR3 is TGTGCCAGCAGGCCCGAGAGCACAGATACGCAGTATTTT. The variable domain in full, completed from reference TRBV28 and TRBJ2-3, reads DVKVTQSSRYLVKRTGEKVFLECVQDMDHENMFWYRQDPGLGLRLIYFSYDVKMKEKGDIPEGYSVSREKKERFSLILESASTNQTSMYLCASRPESTDTQYFGPGTRLTVL.

The chain recombines TRBV7-9 with TRBJ2-5, with TRBD2 matching 12 bases. Germline CDR1 and CDR2: SEHNR and FQNEAQ (reference sequence). V lost 5 bases to trimming and J lost 4 bases; unmatched junction nucleotides: 5. The CDR3 totals 15 residues. As DNA, the CDR3 is TGTGCCAGCAGCCCGACTAGCGGGAGCAGAGAGACCCAGTACTTC. Encoded protein: CASSPTSGSRETQYF.

The chain combines TRBV15 with TRBJ1-1; no clear D. The germline V gene has CDR1 LNHNV and CDR2 YYDKDF (reference sequence). The length of the CDR3 is 13 residues. V lost 5 bases, J lost 0 bases, and 7 bases lay in between. CDR3 nucleotides: TGTGCCACCAGCCTACACTTGAACACTGAAGCTTTCTTT. This gives the protein CATSLHLNTEAFF.

V usage is TRBV11-1 and J usage is TRBJ2-3; TRBD1 might be the D (6 bases). Germline V gene data show CDR1 as SGHAT and CDR2 as FQDESV (reference sequence). V lost 4 bases, J lost 7 bases, and 9 bases lay in between. The CDR3 sequence is 12 residues long. CDR3 region: CASSSQGNTQYF. CDR3 nucleotide sequence: TGTGCCAGCAGCTCACAGGGAAATACGCAGTATTTT.

The chain is built from TRBV9 and TRBJ2-5; 9 bases are shared with TRBD2. V dropped 0 bases and J dropped 4; count of bases not matched to a gene: 4. This CDR3 region has 15 residues. CDR1 and CDR2 from the germline V gene are SGDLS and YYNGEE. CDR3 DNA: TGTGCCAGCAGCGTAGATAGCGGGAGAGGAGAGACCCAGTACTTC. Its protein product is CASSVDSGRGETQYF.

The CDR3 coding sequence is TGTGCCAGCAGCACAAGGACTAGCACAGATACGCAGTATTTT. Encoded protein: CASSTRTSTDTQYF. The V gene is TRBV13, the J gene TRBJ2-3, with a tentative D call TRBD2 (5 bases). Trimming shortened V by 5 bases and J by 0 bases, and 9 bases separated the two germline ends. Germline V gene sequence: CDR1 PRHDT, CDR2 FYEKMQ (reference sequence). The CDR3 spans 14 residues.

This clone was seen only a few times. The chain has TRBV7-9 and TRBJ2-7; D may be TRBD1 (5 bases). The germline gives CDR1 SEHNR, CDR2 FQNEAQ (reference sequence). The CDR3 length is 12 residues. V was trimmed by 4 bases and J by 4 bases, leaving 8 bases between them. CDR3: CASSSQGYEQYF. CDR3 bases: TGTGCCAGCAGCTCCCAGGGTTACGAGCAGTACTTC. The full variable domain, its missing parts supplied by reference TRBV7-9 and TRBJ2-7, is DTGVSQNPRHKITKRGQNVTFRCDPISEHNRLYWYRQTLGQGPEFLTYFQNEAQLEKSRLLSDRFSAERPKGSFSTLEIQRTEQGDSAMYLCASSSQGYEQYFGPGTRLTVT.

This clone is medium-sized (0.01 to 0.1%) within its sample. DNA for the CDR3: TGTGCCAGCAGACCCATCGGGACTAACTCCTACGAGCAGTACTTC. As protein: CASRPIGTNSYEQYF. This chain uses TRBV27 with TRBJ2-7; 7 nucleotides align to TRBD2. V was pared by 6 bases and J by 0 bases, with 8 bases of the junction left unmatched. Germline loops: CDR1 MNHEY, CDR2 SMNVEV (reference sequence). There are 15 residues in the CDR3.

The chain has TRBV27 and TRBJ2-1; unclear D gene. V was trimmed by 7 bases and J by 0 bases, leaving 10 bases between them. Germline assignment: CDR1 MNHEY and CDR2 SMNVEV (reference sequence). This CDR3 has 14 amino acids. In nucleotides, the CDR3 is TGTGCCAGCACCCAAGCAGGCTCCTACAATGAGCAGTTCTTC. Translation gives CASTQAGSYNEQFF.

V is TRBV29-1 and J is TRBJ2-5; no clear D. Germline CDR1 and CDR2: SQVTM and ANQGSEA. Between the trimmed V and J ends, which lost 1 base and 5 bases, there was a span of 8 bases. CDR3 length: 12 residues. The DNA for the CDR3 is TGCAGCGTTGAAGCGCAATACGAGACCCAGTACTTC. Protein sequence: CSVEAQYETQYF.

The chain is built from TRBV10-2 and TRBJ2-2; D gene uncertain. This CDR3 spans 14 amino acids. Between the trimmed V and J ends, which lost 7 bases and 0 bases, there was a span of 9 bases. Germline V gene data show CDR1 as WSHSY and CDR2 as SAAADI. CDR3 protein: CASKKTSNTGELFF. CDR3 nucleotide sequence: TGCGCCAGCAAAAAGACTTCGAACACCGGGGAGCTGTTTTTT.

This clone has only a few counts. The chain employs TRBV15 and TRBJ1-2; D is uncertain. The CDR3 is 13 residues long. The germline V gene has CDR1 LNHNV and CDR2 YYDKDF (reference sequence). The V gene lost 4 bases and the J gene lost 5 bases, with 11 bases spanning the gap. CDR3 loop: CATSIPPEYGYTF. Here the CDR3 DNA reads TGTGCCACCAGCATACCCCCTGAGTATGGCTACACCTTC.

The chain has TRBV7-9 and TRBJ2-7, with 7 positions matching TRBD1. The trim removed 0 bases at V and 2 bases at J, leaving 4 bases unmatched. CDR1 and CDR2 (germline): SEHNR, FQNEAQ (reference sequence). The CDR3 extends over 15 amino acids. The CDR3 loop is CASSLAGTEPYEQYF. CDR3 sequence (DNA): TGTGCCAGCAGCTTAGCCGGGACAGAGCCCTACGAGCAGTACTTC. The variable domain in full, completed from reference TRBV7-9 and TRBJ2-7, reads DTGVSQNPRHKITKRGQNVTFRCDPISEHNRLYWYRQTLGQGPEFLTYFQNEAQLEKSRLLSDRFSAERPKGSFSTLEIQRTEQGDSAMYLCASSLAGTEPYEQYFGPGTRLTVT.

In its sample, this clone was seen once. The rearrangement uses TRBV5-1 and TRBJ2-7, with a tentative D call TRBD1 (5 bases). Germline CDR1 and CDR2: SGHRS and YFSETQ. V lost 7 bases, J lost 4 bases, and 15 bases lay in between. The CDR3 sequence is 13 residues long. CDR3 in amino acids: CASSLGEGYEQYF. CDR3 coding DNA: TGCGCCAGCTCCCTAGGGGAAGGGTACGAGCAGTACTTC.

The chain joins TRBV11-2 to TRBJ2-7; 9 nucleotides line up with TRBD1. The V gene end was trimmed by 2 bases and the J gene end by 2 bases; junction bases not matched to a gene: 4. The CDR3 length is 15 residues. CDR1 SGHAT and CDR2 FQNNGV come from the germline V gene. The CDR3: CASSLFGTGPYEQYF. The CDR3 DNA follows: TGTGCCAGCAGCTTATTCGGGACAGGGCCCTACGAGCAGTACTTC.

The table lists this clone with a few counts. V and J are TRBV13 and TRBJ2-1; 9 bases are a match to TRBD2. Losses at the gene ends were 5 bases for V and 5 bases for J; bases not matched to a gene: 7. This CDR3 contains 15 residues. In germline, CDR1 is PRHDT, CDR2 FYEKMQ (reference sequence). The chain's CDR3 is CASSQRGARDNEQFF. CDR3 bases: TGTGCCAGCAGCCAGCGGGGGGCCCGCGACAATGAGCAGTTCTTC.

The chain links TRBV5-1 to TRBJ1-4; maybe TRBD1 (5 bases). There are 15 residues in the CDR3. Per the germline V gene, CDR1 is SGHRS and CDR2 is YFSETQ. The germline V and J ends were trimmed by 4 bases and 5 bases, with 15 bases remaining between them. DNA of the CDR3: TGCGCCAGCAGCGGCCGGGACGGTATAAATGAAAAACTGTTTTTT. Residues: CASSGRDGINEKLFF.

This clone was observed once. The chain combines TRBV5-1 with TRBJ2-1, with 9 nucleotides matching TRBD2. V lost 0 bases and J lost 8; bases outside the gene matches: 15. The length of the CDR3 is 18 residues. Germline lookup yields CDR1 SGHRS and CDR2 YFSETQ. CDR3 coding DNA: TGCGCCAGCAGCTTGGTCTGGCCTAGCGGGAAAAGCGACGATGAGCAGTTCTTC. This translates into CASSLVWPSGKSDDEQFF.

This chain links TRBV6-6 with TRBJ1-5, with unresolved D. Germline V gene data show CDR1 as MNHNY and CDR2 as SVGAGI (reference sequence). Trimming left V 10 bases short and J 0 bases short, with 10 bases between. CDR3 size: 13 residues. In DNA, the CDR3 is TGTGCCACCCGGGATTATAGCAATCAGCCCCAGCATTTT. Translating gives CATRDYSNQPQHF.

This clone was picked up one time. The chain uses TRBV6-1 and TRBJ2-1, with D perhaps TRBD1 or TRBD2 (5 bases each). The germline V gene has CDR1 MNHNS and CDR2 SASEGT. The CDR3 has 13 amino acids. V was cut by 6 bases and J by 3 bases, with 9 bases left in between. The CDR3 here is CASRERGYNEQFF. In DNA, the CDR3 is TGTGCCAGCAGGGAGAGGGGCTACAATGAGCAGTTCTTC.